This TCR beta chain was identified during a study of OX40 agonist ivuxolimab in advanced cancers. About the study: Patients' therapy was ivuxolimab, an antibody that acts as an agonist of OX40 (CD134).

Of note for this clone: No antigen is known for it.

The CDR3 is 15 residues long. The V end was cut by 0 bases, the J end by 1 base, with 9 bases between. Germline values: CDR1 MNHEY, CDR2 SVGAGI. Overall study results and limits: At 0.1 to 3.0 mg/kg and by week 6, clonal expansion occurred in CD4+ and CD8+ blood T cells. CD8+ T cells (on average) carried more expanded clones than CD4+ T cells.

Profiled with immunoSEQ multiplex PCR; TCRdb holds only in-frame clones, not every one. The sample lists roughly 100,000 clones, over 75% occurring once. The sample in question was CD4+ or CD8+ T cells sorted from blood, obtained in a trial of the OX40 agonist ivuxolimab. This TCR was recovered from an adult with an advanced solid tumor such as melanoma, head and neck, liver or kidney cancer. The chain uses TRBV6-5 and TRBJ1-1; the D gene is possibly TRBD1 (5 bases). The DNA of the CDR3 is TGTGCCAGCAGTTACTCAGGGGTTTCGAACACTGAAGCTTTCTTT. This encodes CASSYSGVSNTEAFF.